This entry describes one TCR beta chain. Its matching antigen is unknown. This specimen includes other DNA sequences encoding the same CDR3. The PCR employed 60 Vbeta primers together with 13 Jbeta primers. Profiled with immunoSEQ multiplex PCR; TCRdb holds only in-frame clones, not every one. The sample includes around 200,000 clones, approximately 85% of them seen just once. V gave up 4 bases and J gave up 5 bases; unmatched junction bases: 10. Germline V gene sequence: CDR1 SGHTS, CDR2 YDEGEE. The CDR3 consists of 16 residues. The entry originates in a study of cytomegalovirus exposure and HLA in healthy donors. Study-level results: Across donors, most TCRs were seen rarely, yet some public ones were widespread. In an earlier analysis, most TCR beta V segments were productive about 87% or about 30% of the time.

The sequenced sample was PBMCs. This chain uses TRBV5-8 with TRBJ1-4; 8 bases match TRBD1. The sequence derives from a woman aged 45-65 years in good health and CMV-seronegative. CDR3 loop: CASSIGQGRTNEKLFF. The CDR3 DNA reads TGTGCCAGCAGCATAGGACAGGGAAGAACCAATGAAAAACTGTTTTTT.